This passage covers 11 T cell receptor beta chains from one sample sequenced in a study of memory CD4+ T cells and cytomegalovirus serostatus. Single viable CD3+CD4+CD8-CD45RO+ cells were sorted as the memory CD4+ T cells. The repertoire was sequenced with immunoSEQ multiplex PCR; TCRdb's copy has only in-frame clones and lacks some. The sample holds 40,000 or so clones; roughly four fifths are singletons and the top ten take roughly 0.76%. Sequencing was done on a sample of memory CD4+ T cells from blood. The receptors were gathered from an adult in good health and CMV-seronegative.

This clone was seen only once. The rearrangement uses TRBV7-9 and TRBJ1-6; D gene ambiguous. CDR1 SEHNR and CDR2 FQNEAQ come from the germline V gene (reference sequence). The V gene lost 5 bases and the J gene lost 6 bases, with 14 bases spanning the gap. This CDR3 region has 15 residues. The CDR3 here is CASSNVGSSNSPLHF. The CDR3, as DNA: TGTGCCAGCAGCAATGTAGGGAGTTCTAATTCACCCCTCCACTTT.

This chain joins TRBV7-8 and TRBJ1-3; the D is unclear. V dropped 4 bases and J dropped 0 bases, with 10 bases sitting between them. CDR3 length: 15 residues. In germline, CDR1 is SGHVS, CDR2 FQNEAQ. Here the CDR3 reads CASSSTANSGNTIYF. The CDR3 nucleotides read TGTGCCAGCAGCTCGACTGCGAACTCTGGAAACACCATATATTTT.

The rearrangement links TRBV5-1 to TRBJ1-1, with D unclear. The V and J ends lost 0 bases and 3 bases respectively, with 6 bases between them. Germline CDR1 reads SGHRS; CDR2 reads YFSETQ. CDR3 length equals 13 residues. The CDR3 DNA follows: TGCGCCAGCAGCTTGGAGCGGTACACTGAAGCTTTCTTT. Protein product: CASSLERYTEAFF.

The V gene is TRBV6-5, the J gene TRBJ1-1; D is unclear. The CDR3 totals 12 residues. Between the trimmed V and J ends, which lost 5 bases and 3 bases, there was a span of 7 bases. From germline, CDR1 is MNHEY and CDR2 SVGAGI. The CDR3 here is CASSRRDTEAFF. DNA of the CDR3: TGTGCCAGCAGTCGGAGGGACACTGAAGCTTTCTTT.

J is TRBJ2-7 and V is TRBV2; D perhaps matches TRBD1 (6 bases). This CDR3 is 13 amino acids long. Germline CDR1 reads SNHLY; CDR2 reads FYNNEI. The V gene lost 5 bases and the J gene lost 7 bases, with 15 bases spanning the gap. CDR3 nucleotide sequence: TGTGCCAGCAGTCGACAGGACCTCTTTGAGCAGTACTTC. Translated: CASSRQDLFEQYF.

This clone was observed a single time. The chain recombines TRBV7-2 with TRBJ2-1; 10 bases are shared with TRBD1. V shed 1 base and J 9 bases; nucleotides not matched to a gene: 9. The germline gives CDR1 SGHTA, CDR2 FQGNSA. There are 16 residues in the CDR3. The CDR3 region has the DNA TGTGCCAGCAGCTTAGAGGACAGGGGGGGTGGTGGTGAGCAGTTCTTC. Its translation: CASSLEDRGGGGEQFF.

The V and J genes are TRBV20-1 and TRBJ1-1; no clear D gene. The germline gives CDR1 DFQATT, CDR2 SNEGSKA (reference sequence). V lost 5 bases, J lost 5 bases, and 9 bases lay in between. The length of the CDR3 is 11 residues. The CDR3 bases are TGCAGTGCTCGGAGGGATACTGAAGCTTTCTTT. Translated, it gives CSARRDTEAFF.

This rearrangement joins TRBV6-1 to TRBJ2-5; perhaps TRBD1 as D (6 bases). Trimming took 6 bases from V and 4 from J, leaving 9 bases between them. Germline CDR1 reads MNHNS; CDR2 reads SASEGT. The CDR3 runs 12 residues. The CDR3 loop reads CASRDSGETQYF. In nucleotides, the CDR3 is TGTGCCAGCAGGGACAGCGGAGAGACCCAGTACTTC.

The rearrangement joins TRBV9 to TRBJ1-4; D is possibly TRBD1 (5 bases). The CDR3 has 15 residues. Germline V CDR1 and CDR2: SGDLS, YYNGEE. V lost 1 base to trimming and J lost 0 bases, with 7 bases between them. CDR3 region: CASSVRDATNEKLFF. The CDR3 bases are TGTGCCAGCAGCGTACGGGACGCAACTAATGAAAAACTGTTTTTT.

The chain joins TRBV19 to TRBJ2-2; D is ambiguous. This CDR3 spans 16 amino acids. CDR1 is LNHDA, CDR2 SQIVND, per germline (reference sequence). Trimming left V 4 bases short and J 1 base short, with 13 bases between. The CDR3 sequence is CASSTGRVGNTGELFF. DNA for the CDR3: TGTGCCAGTAGTACCGGCCGAGTGGGGAACACCGGGGAGCTGTTTTTT.

This chain uses TRBV19 with TRBJ2-4; 12 positions match TRBD2. Germline V lookup: CDR1 LNHDA, CDR2 SQIVND (reference sequence). The CDR3 runs 18 residues. The V gene end was trimmed by 6 bases and the J gene end by 0 bases; junction bases not matched to a gene: 9. As DNA, the CDR3 is TGTGCCAGTAGGCCGACTAGCGGGGGTTACCTAGCCAAAAACATTCAGTACTTC. It yields the protein CASRPTSGGYLAKNIQYF.